This note documents a single T cell receptor (beta chain) sequence. The antigen this receptor binds is unknown. The junction departs from germline at one end; a sequencing error may be responsible. This entry is derived from a study of regulatory T cells in long-lasting Graves disease (dated by TCRdb to the early 2020s). Regarding the study in general: Persistent Graves' disease was defined as persistently positive TSH receptor autoantibodies together with antithyroid drug treatment for over 5 years. TCR sequencing covered 13 persistent and approximately 20 newly diagnosed Graves' disease patients, some 33 samples in total. The study took place in China and was registered as a clinical trial. In the clinical cohort, patients with persistent Graves' disease had used antithyroid drugs for an average of around ten years. Peripheral blood TCR sequencing and RNA sequencing compared persistent Graves' disease patients with newly diagnosed Graves' disease patients. General study outcomes and caveats: Only peripheral blood was studied, because thyroid tissue, the primary lesion, was inaccessible. Compared with newly diagnosed patients, persistent Graves' disease patients had lower TCR Shannon entropy and fewer highly expanded clones, which suggests clonal expansion. The small sample size was acknowledged by the authors as a limitation that may reduce accuracy. Sequencing and analysis were restricted to the TCR beta chain. Patients with persistent disease shared more public clonotypes (over 2,500) than newly diagnosed patients did (around 930).

The library was made by multiplex PCR. TCRdb names Illumina HiSeq 4000 as the instrument used. TCR beta libraries were built with iRepertoire HTBI primers and Arm-PCR amplification of CDR3 regions. PCR products were gel purified before sequencing. Processing in the source paper ran as follows. Gene usage analysis of CDR3 amino acid clonotypes relied on the 55 to 80 TRBV and around 14 TRBJ segments identified across samples. COPE and FqMerger were used to merge filtered high-quality paired reads into contigs. BLAST was used to align contigs to the IMGT TRBV, TRBD and TRBJ reference genes, and CDR3 was defined following IMGT. Highly expanded clones were defined as clonotypes with a frequency above 0.1%. Shannon entropy was used to measure repertoire diversity, and the Gini coefficient was used to measure V-J evenness. Public clonotypes were defined as clonotypes shared by more than one individual. Using fastp at Q25 and MiXCR, TCRdb reprocessed the public reads and kept productive beta chains. Each CDR3 protein gets just one entry, which takes the most common genes and DNA from the rows behind it. What appears here as the V and J calls and clone size reflects TCRdb's work, not the paper's. Across this sample there are 300,000 to 500,000 distinct CDR3 sequences, with less than 25% seen only once. 20% to 25% of the sample comes from the top ten.

The sample's time point, from its label and the paper: persistent/refractory GD, antithyroid drugs over 5 years with positive TRAb. For both TCR sequencing and RNA sequencing, RNA was extracted from PBMCs using TRIzol. The diagnosis of Graves' disease was made according to American Thyroid Association guidelines. Patients for the study were recruited at an endocrinology department in Xi'an, China. Each patient gave about 8.1 milliliters of peripheral blood, collected in an EDTA anticoagulant tube. PBMCs were isolated by Ficoll Paque Plus density gradient separation without further T cell sorting. RNA quality was checked with an Agilent 2100 Bioanalyzer and agarose gel, and concentration with a NanoDrop 2000. The source of this sequence is a female donor with Graves disease. The sample was peripheral blood mononuclear cells (PBMCs), taken when the disease was refractory, from a patient treated with antithyroid drugs.

CDR3 protein: CASSAGQKNCGYTF. The DNA reads TGTGCCAGCAGCGCGGGACAGAAAAACTGTGGCTACACCTTC. This chain joins TRBV5-6 to TRBJ1-2; the central 7 bases match TRBD1. The CDR3 goes from the cysteine to the phenylalanine over 14 residues. Only CDR3 DNA is held: 42 bases, read in frame from base 1. The germline V gene yields SGHDT for CDR1 and YYEEEE for CDR2.